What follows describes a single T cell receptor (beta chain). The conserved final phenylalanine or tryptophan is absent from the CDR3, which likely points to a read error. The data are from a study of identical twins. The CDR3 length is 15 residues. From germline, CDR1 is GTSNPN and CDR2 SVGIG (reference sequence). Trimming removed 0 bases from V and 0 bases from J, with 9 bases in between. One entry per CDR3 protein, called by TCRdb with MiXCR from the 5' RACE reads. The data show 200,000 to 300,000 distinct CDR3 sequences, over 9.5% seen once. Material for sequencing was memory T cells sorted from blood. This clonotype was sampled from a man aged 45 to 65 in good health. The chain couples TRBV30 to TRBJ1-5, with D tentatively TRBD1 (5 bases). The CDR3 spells CAWSVPGDSNQPQHL. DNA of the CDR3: TGTGCCTGGAGTGTACCGGGGGATAGCAATCAGCCCCAGCATTTA.